The rows below give T cell receptor beta chains drawn from one sample of a study of cytomegalovirus exposure and HLA in healthy donors. Profiled with immunoSEQ multiplex PCR; TCRdb holds only in-frame clones, not every one. The sample shows fewer than 150,000 clones, about 87% of them seen only once. The sequenced sample was PBMCs. The receptors derive from a man between 18 and 29 years old in good health and CMV-seronegative. Each CDR3 is given without its conserved first and last residue.

j_call v_call cdr3_aa
TRBJ2-5 TRBV11-3 ASSLGRSGRAAETQY
TRBJ1-3 TRBV28 ASSLGGESGNTIY
TRBJ2-1 TRBV19 ASSLSGGANSDEQF
TRBJ1-4 TRBV7-6 ASSFPDEKLF
TRBJ2-5 TRBV14 ASSQDQGRQSPGFKVLETQY
TRBJ1-4 TRBV27 ASSLSHWVGGPTNEKLF
TRBJ2-7 TRBV19 ASSPDRSRREQY
TRBJ2-7 TRBV7-9 ASSSTGQGYEQY
TRBJ2-7 TRBV11-2 ASSLSGGTSRSSEQY
TRBJ2-1 TRBV9 ASSTRTSGSIYEQF
TRBJ2-7 TRBV6-5 ASGQVGEQY
TRBJ1-5 TRBV6-5 ASSPQGAGNQPQH
TRBJ2-3 TRBV7-9 ASTPRVDTQY
TRBJ1-1 TRBV28 ASSLGQFSMNTEAF
TRBJ2-1 TRBV5-5 ASSKQGLAGGPRNEQF
TRBJ1-2 TRBV19 ASTIARTGHYGYT
TRBJ2-3 TRBV9 ASSSRHGGQYTQY
TRBJ2-7 TRBV6-6 ASSFGRTGGYEQY
TRBJ1-5 TRBV28 ASSFAGYSNQPQH
TRBJ2-7 TRBV2 ASSEPLAGVTINYEQY
TRBJ2-7 TRBV11-2 ASSSADRTN
TRBJ2-1 TRBV6-5 ASSYEGGDEQF
TRBJ2-3 TRBV13 ASSFWGRGDTQY
TRBJ2-5 TRBV7-2 ASSTRNRGGVTQETQY
TRBJ1-2 TRBV29-1 SVAEEWTGYDGYT
TRBJ1-5 TRBV18 ASSPSGSDQPQH
TRBJ1-1 TRBV6-6 ASIRGQQNTEAF
TRBJ2-7 TRBV6-1 ASSEGRLLYEQY
TRBJ2-7 TRBV28 ASSHKGLAGGFYEQY
TRBJ1-1 TRBV18 ASSPVETSAF
TRBJ2-7 TRBV5-6 ASSATDYEQY
TRBJ1-1 TRBV2 ASIWGQTNTEAF
TRBJ2-1 TRBV19 ASSMWATGGIYNEQF
TRBJ2-5 TRBV5-1 ASSRTGEETQY
TRBJ1-1 TRBV5-1 ASSGGQGYTEAF
TRBJ2-1 TRBV18 ASSPPGLPSDEQF
TRBJ2-1 TRBV28 ASSLSTSGRVWEQF
TRBJ1-4 TRBV7-2 ASSLEQGQEKLF
TRBJ2-2 TRBV9 ASSAPRGTGELF
TRBJ1-1 TRBV10-2 ASSARGRNTEAF
TRBJ2-5 TRBV11-3 ASSFGGRASRETQY
TRBJ1-2 TRBV7-5 VRSLGTGIYYGYT
TRBJ2-7 TRBV6-5 ASSYSETSYEQY
TRBJ1-4 TRBV30 AWSSGGRTNEKLF
TRBJ1-1 TRBV6-4 ASRKGENTEAF
TRBJ1-4 TRBV5-8 ASSSRDRGRANEKLF
TRBJ2-7 TRBV6-5 ASRPGLADPYEQY
TRBJ2-4 TRBV5-1 ASSWTGGENIQY
TRBJ1-5 TRBV28 ASSPTDRRDQPQH